This TCR beta chain was recorded in a study of shared clonotypes between healthy human individuals. Study-wide points: Shared clonotypes: about 5% naive CD4, about 3.5% naive CD8, around 2.2% memory CD4, approximately 0.4% memory CD8.

Using immunoSEQ multiplex PCR, the repertoire was profiled, and TCRdb retains in-frame clones only, with some absent. The top ten clones hold around 0.067% of a sample with under 600,000 clones, roughly 95% of them seen once. Adult donors, all healthy and HIV-negative, had no recent acute infections or vaccinations. Memory CD4+ cells were the fraction left after CD45RA+ naive selection. CDR1 is SNHLY and CDR2 is FYNNEI in the germline V gene. The CDR3 covers 14 residues. V was cut by 5 bases and J by 0 bases, with 11 bases left in between. Of note for this clone: Its specificity is not known.

The clonotype originates from a woman in her twenties or thirties in good health. This chain links TRBV2 with TRBJ2-7; maybe TRBD2 (5 bases). Source material: naive CD4+ T cells sorted from blood. Subset meaning: CD45RA+ positively selected. CDR3 nucleotides: TGTGCCAGCAGTCGACTATACGACTCCTACGAGCAGTACTTC. The encoded protein is CASSRLYDSYEQYF.